This T cell receptor beta chain originates from a study of shared clonotypes between healthy human individuals. Study summary: Each donor's CD8 memory used one plate, CD8 naive two, each CD4 subset three.

With regard to this clone: The antigen remains unidentified.

Only in-frame clones appear in the TCRdb table, and some are missing; sequencing was by immunoSEQ multiplex PCR. The sample includes about 820,000 clones, roughly 92% of them seen just once. Study-wide findings and caveats: Represented diversity, genetic and exposure-history alike, was limited by few donors. With a few donors compared, 4.5% to 6.5% of naive CD4 clonotypes were shared.

The germline gives CDR1 SQVTM, CDR2 ANQGSEA. The CDR3 sequence is 11 residues long. V lost 3 bases and J 12 bases, leaving 15 bases between the germline ends. Naive CD8 cells lacked CD45RO, underwent positive selection for CCR7 and left out terminally differentiated effector memory CD45RA+ cells. Free of recent acute infections or vaccinations, the donors were healthy HIV-negative adults. Sequenced material: naive CD8+ T cells sorted from blood. This clonotype was obtained from a man between 25 and 39 years old in good health. The chain has TRBV29-1 and TRBJ2-7; D is perhaps TRBD2 (6 bases). This CDR3 is CSVDLGGFMYF. The DNA of the CDR3 is TGCAGCGTTGATCTAGGAGGGTTCATGTACTTC.